This T cell receptor (beta chain) was captured in a study of T cell repertoires in cytomegalovirus infection. TCRdb used MiXCR to reprocess the reads, holding one entry per CDR3 protein. The sample holds approximately 70,000 distinct CDR3 sequences; 22% are singletons and the top ten take under 85%. CDR3 size: 15 residues. The germline V gene encodes CDR1 SEHNR and CDR2 FQNEAQ (reference sequence). V gave up 4 bases and J gave up 6 bases; unmatched junction bases: 5. Study outcomes and limitations: Cumulated frequencies of public TCR beta families served to identify carriers of CMV plus the relevant HLA.

As concerns this clonotype: The antigen is unknown.

The chain links TRBV7-9 to TRBJ2-7, with 14 bases that match TRBD2. Sequenced material: PBMCs, sequenced either directly or after in vitro stimulation (not recorded which). The TCR was taken from a human donor in good health (CMV status not recorded). Some clones in this sample may be carry-over from other donors' samples. The CDR3 loop reads CASSSGLAGVREQYF. Here the CDR3 DNA reads TGTGCCAGCAGCTCGGGACTAGCGGGAGTCCGCGAGCAGTACTTC.